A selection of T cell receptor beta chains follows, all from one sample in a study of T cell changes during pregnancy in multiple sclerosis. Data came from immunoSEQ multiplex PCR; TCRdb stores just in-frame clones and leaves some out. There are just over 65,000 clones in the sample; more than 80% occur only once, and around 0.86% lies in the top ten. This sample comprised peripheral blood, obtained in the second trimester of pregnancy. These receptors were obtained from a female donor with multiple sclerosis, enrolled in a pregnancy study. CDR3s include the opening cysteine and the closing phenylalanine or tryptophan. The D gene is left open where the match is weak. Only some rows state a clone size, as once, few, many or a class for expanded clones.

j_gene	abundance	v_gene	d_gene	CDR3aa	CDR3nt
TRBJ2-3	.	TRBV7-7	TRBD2	CASSRSSGRTDTQYF	TGTGCTAGCAGCCGTTCTAGCGGGAGGACAGATACGCAGTATTTT
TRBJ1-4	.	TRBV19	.	CASSFGTSINEKLFF	TGTGCCAGTAGCTTTGGGACATCAATTAATGAAAAACTGTTTTTT
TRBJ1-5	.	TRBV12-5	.	CASASLSGTSQPQHF	TGTGCTAGTGCCTCCCTGTCCGGGACATCTCAGCCCCAGCATTTT
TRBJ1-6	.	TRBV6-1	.	CASRRVWDNSPLHF	TGTGCCAGTAGGAGAGTTTGGGATAATTCACCCCTCCACTTT
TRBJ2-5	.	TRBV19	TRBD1	CASSSGQGGETQYF	TGTGCCAGTAGTTCCGGACAGGGGGGTGAGACCCAGTACTTC
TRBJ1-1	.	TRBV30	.	CAWSVRGQSYTEAFF	TGTGCCTGGAGTGTCCGTGGACAGTCATACACTGAAGCTTTCTTT
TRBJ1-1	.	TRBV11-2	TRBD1	CASSLDRRDRLKNTEAFF	TGTGCCAGCAGCTTAGATCGTCGGGACAGGTTAAAGAACACTGAAGCTTTCTTT
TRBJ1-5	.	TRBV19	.	CASSVTGMGQPQHF	TGTGCCAGTAGTGTTACAGGGATGGGTCAGCCCCAGCATTTT
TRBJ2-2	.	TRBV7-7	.	CASSLERTGELFF	TGTGCTAGCAGCTTAGAGCGGACCGGGGAGCTGTTTTTT
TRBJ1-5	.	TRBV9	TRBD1	CASSATGTGLQPQHF	TGTGCCAGCAGCGCCACCGGGACAGGACTCCAGCCCCAGCATTTT
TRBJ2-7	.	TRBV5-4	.	CASSLERGRYEQYF	TGTGCCAGCAGCTTGGAACGGGGGAGGTACGAGCAGTACTTC
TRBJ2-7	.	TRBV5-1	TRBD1	CASSLSGQGEQYF	TGCGCCAGCAGCTTATCTGGACAGGGAGAGCAGTACTTC
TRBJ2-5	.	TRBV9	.	CASSVDRKETQYF	TGTGCCAGCAGCGTAGACAGAAAAGAGACCCAGTACTTC
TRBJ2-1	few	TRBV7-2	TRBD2	CASSLFGKRGGSEQFF	TGTGCCAGCAGCTTATTTGGCAAGCGGGGGGGCAGTGAGCAGTTCTTC
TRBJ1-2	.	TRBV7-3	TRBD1	CASSPVGQGRGDYGYTF	TGTGCCAGCAGCCCAGTAGGACAGGGGAGGGGGGACTATGGCTACACCTTC
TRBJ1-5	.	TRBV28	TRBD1	CASSPTGGGSNQPQHF	TGTGCCAGCAGTCCTACAGGGGGTGGAAGCAATCAGCCCCAGCATTTT
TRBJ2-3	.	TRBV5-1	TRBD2	CASSLGGTSGADTQYF	TGCGCCAGCAGCTTGGGGGGGACTAGCGGGGCAGATACGCAGTATTTT
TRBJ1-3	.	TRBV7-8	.	CASSLSLSVNTIYF	TGTGCCAGCAGCTTGAGTCTGTCTGTAAACACCATATATTTT
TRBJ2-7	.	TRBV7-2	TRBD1	CASSLEGQVAGEQYF	TGTGCCAGCAGCTTAGAGGGACAGGTGGCGGGCGAGCAGTACTTC
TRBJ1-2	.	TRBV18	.	CASSPPQGGVTNYGYTF	TGTGCCAGCTCACCACCCCAGGGAGGAGTGACTAACTATGGCTACACCTTC
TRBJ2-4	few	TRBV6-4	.	CASSDGGAGIQYF	TGTGCCAGCAGTGACGGGGGGGCCGGCATTCAGTACTTC
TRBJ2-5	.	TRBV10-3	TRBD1	CAISESGQGSETQYF	TGTGCCATCAGTGAGTCGGGACAGGGGTCGGAGACCCAGTACTTC
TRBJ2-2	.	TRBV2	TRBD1	CASSHDIGTGPTGELFF	TGTGCCAGCAGTCACGACATTGGGACAGGACCCACCGGGGAGCTGTTTTTT
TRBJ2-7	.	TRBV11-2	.	CASSLNDPRLGEQYF	TGTGCCAGCAGCTTAAACGACCCGAGGTTGGGTGAGCAGTACTTC
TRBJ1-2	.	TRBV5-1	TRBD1	CASSLKGAAYGYTF	TGCGCCAGCAGCTTGAAGGGGGCGGCCTATGGCTACACCTTC
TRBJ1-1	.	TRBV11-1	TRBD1	CASSRQGRGAFF	TGTGCCAGCAGCCGACAGGGGAGGGGAGCTTTCTTT
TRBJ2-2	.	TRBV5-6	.	CASSLGIPTGELFF	TGTGCCAGCAGCTTGGGTATTCCGACCGGGGAGCTGTTTTTT
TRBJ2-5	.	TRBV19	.	CAAKRSPVAQETQYF	TGTGCCGCAAAGAGGTCGCCAGTCGCGCAAGAGACCCAGTACTTC
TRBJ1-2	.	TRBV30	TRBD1	CAWSVRDRGRSGYTF	TGTGCCTGGAGTGTTAGGGACAGGGGGCGTAGTGGCTACACCTTC
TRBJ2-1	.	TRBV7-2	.	CASSLRVFLGNEQFF	TGTGCCAGCAGCTTACGGGTCTTTCTCGGCAATGAGCAGTTCTTC
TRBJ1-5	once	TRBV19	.	CASSTTGNQPQHF	TGTGCCAGTAGTACGACAGGAAATCAGCCCCAGCATTTT
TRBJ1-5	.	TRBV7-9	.	CASSPQGHSNQPQHF	TGTGCCAGCAGCCCCCAGGGACATAGCAATCAGCCCCAGCATTTT
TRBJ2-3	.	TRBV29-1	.	CSVGEGGNTDTQYF	TGCAGCGTGGGCGAAGGGGGTAACACAGATACGCAGTATTTT